The rows below give T cell receptor beta chains drawn from one sample of a study of T cell responses to AZD1222 COVID-19 vaccine. Method: immunoSEQ multiplex PCR; TCRdb's copy keeps in-frame clones and lacks some. Of 90,000 to 110,000 clones listed, approximately 90% are singletons. The source material was peripheral blood, sampled on day 0 of AZD1222 vaccination. The receptors stem from an adult in good health. Each CDR3 is given with its conserved first and last residue. D genes are given only for firm matches. The size of a clone is reported for some rows only, either as once, few or many, or as a class for expanded clones.

d_gene: TRBD1
v_gene: TRBV27
j_gene: TRBJ1-1
abundance: -
CDR3aa: CASSFAGGPEAFF
CDR3nt: TGTGCCAGCAGTTTTGCAGGGGGCCCTGAAGCTTTCTTT

d_gene: -
v_gene: TRBV7-2
j_gene: TRBJ1-5
abundance: -
CDR3aa: CASSLQYEGQPQHF
CDR3nt: TGTGCCAGCAGCTTACAGTATGAAGGTCAGCCCCAGCATTTT

d_gene: -
v_gene: TRBV12-1
j_gene: TRBJ2-7
abundance: -
CDR3aa: CASSFVGGSHYEQYF
CDR3nt: TGTGCCAGCAGCTTTGTTGGCGGGAGCCACTACGAGCAGTACTTC

d_gene: TRBD2
v_gene: TRBV19
j_gene: TRBJ2-1
abundance: few
CDR3aa: CASSMRGGGLAGNEQFF
CDR3nt: TGTGCCAGTAGTATGCGAGGGGGGGGACTAGCGGGTAATGAGCAGTTCTTC

d_gene: TRBD1
v_gene: TRBV15
j_gene: TRBJ2-3
abundance: -
CDR3aa: CATSRRTGTDTQYF
CDR3nt: TGTGCCACCAGCAGACGGACAGGGACAGATACGCAGTATTTT

d_gene: TRBD1
v_gene: TRBV27
j_gene: TRBJ1-2
abundance: -
CDR3aa: CASSLVGGGYGYTF
CDR3nt: TGTGCCAGCAGTTTGGTAGGGGGCGGCTATGGCTACACCTTC

d_gene: -
v_gene: TRBV28
j_gene: TRBJ1-4
abundance: -
CDR3aa: CASSSGSVNEKLFF
CDR3nt: TGTGCCAGCAGTTCGGGCAGTGTTAATGAAAAACTGTTTTTT

d_gene: -
v_gene: TRBV14
j_gene: TRBJ2-2
abundance: -
CDR3aa: CARSLTASHTGELFF
CDR3nt: TGTGCCAGAAGCCTGACGGCTAGCCACACCGGGGAGCTGTTTTTT

d_gene: TRBD2
v_gene: TRBV18
j_gene: TRBJ2-1
abundance: once
CDR3aa: CASSPPTSGLYNEQFF
CDR3nt: TGTGCCAGCTCACCACCAACTAGCGGGCTTTACAATGAGCAGTTCTTC

d_gene: -
v_gene: TRBV4-2
j_gene: TRBJ1-1
abundance: -
CDR3aa: CASSQDDASGTEAFF
CDR3nt: TGTGCCAGCAGCCAAGATGACGCATCGGGCACTGAAGCTTTCTTT

d_gene: TRBD2
v_gene: TRBV5-5
j_gene: TRBJ2-7
abundance: -
CDR3aa: CASSLVLADNYEQYF
CDR3nt: TGTGCCAGCAGCTTGGTTCTAGCGGATAACTACGAGCAGTACTTC

d_gene: TRBD2
v_gene: TRBV11-2
j_gene: TRBJ2-1
abundance: -
CDR3aa: CASSPRTSGRAYDEQFF
CDR3nt: TGTGCCAGCAGCCCCCGGACTAGCGGGAGGGCTTACGATGAGCAGTTCTTC

d_gene: -
v_gene: TRBV19
j_gene: TRBJ1-5
abundance: -
CDR3aa: CASSMYFRGAGGQPQHF
CDR3nt: TGTGCCAGTAGTATGTATTTTCGGGGGGCAGGCGGTCAGCCCCAGCATTTT

d_gene: TRBD2
v_gene: TRBV10-3
j_gene: TRBJ2-3
abundance: -
CDR3aa: CATRVGGVGTDTQYF
CDR3nt: TGTGCCACTCGTGTGGGAGGGGTAGGCACAGATACGCAGTATTTT

d_gene: TRBD2
v_gene: TRBV5-8
j_gene: TRBJ2-1
abundance: -
CDR3aa: CASSQSGTSGRALYNEQFF
CDR3nt: TGTGCCAGCAGCCAATCCGGGACTAGCGGGAGGGCCCTGTACAATGAGCAGTTCTTC

d_gene: -
v_gene: TRBV19
j_gene: TRBJ2-3
abundance: -
CDR3aa: CASVPGRGSTDTQYF
CDR3nt: TGTGCCAGTGTCCCCGGCCGGGGGTCCACAGATACGCAGTATTTT

d_gene: -
v_gene: TRBV30
j_gene: TRBJ1-5
abundance: -
CDR3aa: CAWSLRGRGNQPQHF
CDR3nt: TGTGCCTGGAGCCTTAGGGGTAGGGGCAATCAGCCCCAGCATTTT

d_gene: -
v_gene: TRBV24-1
j_gene: TRBJ1-2
abundance: -
CDR3aa: CATALRGGYGYTF
CDR3nt: TGTGCCACCGCACTAAGGGGCGGCTATGGCTACACCTTC

d_gene: -
v_gene: TRBV29-1
j_gene: TRBJ2-3
abundance: -
CDR3aa: CSVVVGQGYSTDTQYF
CDR3nt: TGCAGCGTTGTGGTTGGCCAGGGCTATAGCACAGATACGCAGTATTTT

d_gene: -
v_gene: TRBV5-4
j_gene: TRBJ1-6
abundance: -
CDR3aa: CASSLGLRETANSPLHF
CDR3nt: TGTGCCAGCAGCTTAGGTCTCAGAGAGACGGCAAATTCACCCCTCCACTTT

d_gene: -
v_gene: TRBV6-5
j_gene: TRBJ1-3
abundance: -
CDR3aa: CASGTNSASGNTIYF
CDR3nt: TGTGCCAGCGGAACAAACAGCGCCTCTGGAAACACCATATATTTT

d_gene: -
v_gene: TRBV5-4
j_gene: TRBJ2-1
abundance: -
CDR3aa: CASSGRWSEYNEQFF
CDR3nt: TGTGCCAGCAGCGGGCGCTGGAGCGAATACAATGAGCAGTTCTTC

d_gene: -
v_gene: TRBV28
j_gene: TRBJ1-6
abundance: -
CDR3aa: CASTRAGNSPLHF
CDR3nt: TGTGCCAGCACCCGCGCTGGGAATTCACCCCTCCACTTT

d_gene: -
v_gene: TRBV15
j_gene: TRBJ2-7
abundance: -
CDR3aa: CATSTPATSEQYF
CDR3nt: TGTGCCACCAGCACCCCCGCGACCTCAGAGCAGTACTTC

d_gene: TRBD1
v_gene: TRBV2
j_gene: TRBJ2-3
abundance: -
CDR3aa: CASSVGTGGTDTQYF
CDR3nt: TGTGCCAGCAGTGTTGGGACAGGGGGAACAGATACGCAGTATTTT

d_gene: TRBD2
v_gene: TRBV7-2
j_gene: TRBJ2-1
abundance: -
CDR3aa: CASSRGDLAGTYNEQFF
CDR3nt: TGTGCCAGCAGCAGGGGGGATCTAGCGGGCACCTACAATGAGCAGTTCTTC

d_gene: -
v_gene: TRBV28
j_gene: TRBJ1-2
abundance: -
CDR3aa: CASSLLTNYGYTF
CDR3nt: TGTGCCAGCAGTTTACTAACTAACTATGGCTACACCTTC

d_gene: -
v_gene: TRBV27
j_gene: TRBJ1-2
abundance: few
CDR3aa: CASRAVGGYYGYTF
CDR3nt: TGTGCCAGCAGGGCTGTGGGGGGATACTATGGCTACACCTTC

d_gene: TRBD1
v_gene: TRBV7-6
j_gene: TRBJ2-2
abundance: -
CDR3aa: CASSSWTGRHTGELFF
CDR3nt: TGTGCCAGCAGCTCCTGGACAGGGAGACACACCGGGGAGCTGTTTTTT

d_gene: -
v_gene: TRBV14
j_gene: TRBJ1-1
abundance: once
CDR3aa: CASSRNAGDTEAFF
CDR3nt: TGTGCCAGCAGCCGAAACGCGGGTGACACTGAAGCTTTCTTT

d_gene: -
v_gene: TRBV27
j_gene: TRBJ1-6
abundance: -
CDR3aa: CASSLRDSPGYNSPLHF
CDR3nt: TGTGCCAGCAGTTTAAGGGACTCGCCGGGGTATAATTCACCCCTCCACTTT

d_gene: -
v_gene: TRBV6-6
j_gene: TRBJ1-5
abundance: -
CDR3aa: CASTQDTRGGGQPQHF
CDR3nt: TGTGCCAGCACCCAGGATACCCGGGGGGGCGGGCAGCCCCAGCATTTT

d_gene: TRBD2
v_gene: TRBV3-1/TRBV3-2
j_gene: TRBJ2-3
abundance: -
CDR3aa: CASSQVSSGRDTQYF
CDR3nt: TGTGCCAGCAGCCAAGTATCTAGCGGGAGGGATACGCAGTATTTT

d_gene: TRBD1
v_gene: TRBV18
j_gene: TRBJ1-2
abundance: -
CDR3aa: CASSPDRGGSYGYTF
CDR3nt: TGTGCCAGCTCACCGGACAGGGGAGGAAGCTATGGCTACACCTTC

d_gene: -
v_gene: TRBV5-3
j_gene: TRBJ2-2
abundance: -
CDR3aa: CARSHPDSPHTGELFF
CDR3nt: TGTGCCAGAAGCCACCCGGACAGTCCCCACACCGGGGAGCTGTTTTTT

d_gene: TRBD2
v_gene: TRBV3-1/TRBV3-2
j_gene: TRBJ2-1
abundance: -
CDR3aa: CASSQDFAGARNEQFF
CDR3nt: TGTGCCAGCAGCCAAGATTTCGCGGGAGCACGCAATGAGCAGTTCTTC

d_gene: -
v_gene: TRBV30
j_gene: TRBJ1-2
abundance: -
CDR3aa: CAWNPKRGGYGYTF
CDR3nt: TGTGCCTGGAACCCAAAGCGGGGCGGCTATGGCTACACCTTC

d_gene: TRBD1
v_gene: TRBV28
j_gene: TRBJ2-7
abundance: once
CDR3aa: CVIGTGGSVTYEQYF
CDR3nt: TGTGTTATAGGGACAGGGGGAAGTGTCACCTACGAGCAGTACTTC

d_gene: TRBD1
v_gene: TRBV4-1
j_gene: TRBJ1-6
abundance: -
CDR3aa: CASSQGQGNFSPLHF
CDR3nt: TGCGCCAGCAGCCAAGGACAGGGGAATTTTTCACCCCTCCACTTT

d_gene: -
v_gene: TRBV12-3/TRBV12-4
j_gene: TRBJ1-1
abundance: -
CDR3aa: CASSFKSTEAFF
CDR3nt: TGTGCCAGCAGTTTCAAAAGCACTGAAGCTTTCTTT

d_gene: -
v_gene: TRBV6-1
j_gene: TRBJ1-1
abundance: -
CDR3aa: CASSETPLTEAFF
CDR3nt: TGTGCCAGCAGTGAAACCCCGCTAACTGAAGCTTTCTTT

d_gene: -
v_gene: TRBV28
j_gene: TRBJ1-3
abundance: -
CDR3aa: CASSSGADSGNTIYF
CDR3nt: TGTGCCAGCAGTTCAGGAGCAGACTCTGGAAACACCATATATTTT

d_gene: -
v_gene: TRBV6-5
j_gene: TRBJ2-2
abundance: -
CDR3aa: CASSLGGRNTGELFF
CDR3nt: TGTGCCAGCAGTTTAGGGGGGAGGAACACCGGGGAGCTGTTTTTT

d_gene: -
v_gene: TRBV21-1
j_gene: TRBJ1-2
abundance: once
CDR3aa: CASSSPGTGEIFYGYTF
CDR3nt: TGTGCCAGCAGCTCACCCGGGACAGGGGAGATATTCTATGGCTACACCTTC

d_gene: -
v_gene: TRBV28
j_gene: TRBJ1-6
abundance: -
CDR3aa: CASSLWDSPLHF
CDR3nt: TGTGCCAGCAGTTTATGGGATTCACCCCTCCACTTT

d_gene: -
v_gene: TRBV27
j_gene: TRBJ2-7
abundance: -
CDR3aa: CASKYGGAVSYEQYF
CDR3nt: TGTGCCAGCAAGTACGGGGGAGCTGTTTCCTACGAGCAGTACTTC

d_gene: -
v_gene: TRBV27
j_gene: TRBJ1-2
abundance: -
CDR3aa: CASNRRVLYGYTF
CDR3nt: TGTGCCAGCAATAGAAGGGTCCTCTATGGCTACACCTTC

d_gene: -
v_gene: TRBV9
j_gene: TRBJ2-2
abundance: -
CDR3aa: CASSVLVENTGELFF
CDR3nt: TGTGCCAGCAGCGTATTAGTAGAGAACACCGGGGAGCTGTTTTTT

d_gene: -
v_gene: TRBV6-5
j_gene: TRBJ2-7
abundance: few
CDR3aa: CASEPRGAPWEQYF
CDR3nt: TGTGCCAGCGAGCCTCGGGGGGCGCCATGGGAGCAGTACTTC

d_gene: TRBD2
v_gene: TRBV5-8
j_gene: TRBJ2-2
abundance: -
CDR3aa: CASSSNWGGTSGNTGELFF
CDR3nt: TGTGCCAGCAGCTCGAATTGGGGAGGGACTAGCGGAAACACCGGGGAGCTGTTTTTT